The TCR beta chain under discussion was sequenced for a study of T cell responses to AZD1222 COVID-19 vaccine. Libraries were prepared by immunoSEQ multiplex PCR; TCRdb keeps only in-frame clonotypes and omits some of them. The table includes about 66,000 clones, about 89% detected once. Whole-study findings and limits: At 160-218 and 743-854, vaccine-associated CD4 TCRs were dominant, and they spanned spike. Clonal diversity was possibly underestimated; the donors were predominantly white British and more often female. No day 14 peak samples; only post-peak repertoires were characterized.

A single count supports this clone. What it recognizes is unknown. Trimming left V 4 bases short and J 2 bases short, with 3 bases between. CDR1 SNHLY and CDR2 FYNNEI come from the germline V gene. CDR3 length equals 13 residues. The V call is TRBV2, the J call TRBJ2-6; D not resolved. This sample comprised peripheral blood, obtained 28 days after the second dose of the MenACWY control vaccine. This sequence originates from an adult who received the MenACWY meningococcal vaccine as a control. The CDR3 spells CASSATGANVLTF. The CDR3 DNA sequence: TGTGCCAGCAGTGCTACTGGGGCCAACGTCCTGACTTTC.